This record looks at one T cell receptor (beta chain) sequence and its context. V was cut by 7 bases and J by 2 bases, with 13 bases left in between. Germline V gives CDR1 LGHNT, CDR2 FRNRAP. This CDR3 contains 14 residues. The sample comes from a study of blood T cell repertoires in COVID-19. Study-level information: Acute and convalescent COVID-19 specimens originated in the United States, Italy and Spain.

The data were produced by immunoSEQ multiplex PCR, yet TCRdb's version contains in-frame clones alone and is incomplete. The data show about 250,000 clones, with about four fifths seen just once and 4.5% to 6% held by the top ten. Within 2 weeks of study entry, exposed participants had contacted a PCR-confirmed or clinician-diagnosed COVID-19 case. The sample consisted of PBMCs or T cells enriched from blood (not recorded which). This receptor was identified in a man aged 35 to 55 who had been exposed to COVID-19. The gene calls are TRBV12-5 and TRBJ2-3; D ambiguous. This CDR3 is CASAFNTITDTQYF. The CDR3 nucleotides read TGTGCTAGTGCCTTCAACACAATCACAGATACGCAGTATTTT.